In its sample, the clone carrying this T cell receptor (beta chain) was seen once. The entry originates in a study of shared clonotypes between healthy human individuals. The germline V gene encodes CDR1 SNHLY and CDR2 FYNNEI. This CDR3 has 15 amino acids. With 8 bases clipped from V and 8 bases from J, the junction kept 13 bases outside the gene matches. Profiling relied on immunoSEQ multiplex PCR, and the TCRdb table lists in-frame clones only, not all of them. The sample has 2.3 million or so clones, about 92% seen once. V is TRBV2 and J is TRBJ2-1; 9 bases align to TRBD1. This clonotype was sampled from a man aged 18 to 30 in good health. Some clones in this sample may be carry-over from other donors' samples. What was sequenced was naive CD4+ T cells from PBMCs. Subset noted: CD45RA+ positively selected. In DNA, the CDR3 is TGTGCCAGCGGATCAGAACAGGGGGCCCAACATGAGCAGTTCTTC. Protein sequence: CASGSEQGAQHEQFF.